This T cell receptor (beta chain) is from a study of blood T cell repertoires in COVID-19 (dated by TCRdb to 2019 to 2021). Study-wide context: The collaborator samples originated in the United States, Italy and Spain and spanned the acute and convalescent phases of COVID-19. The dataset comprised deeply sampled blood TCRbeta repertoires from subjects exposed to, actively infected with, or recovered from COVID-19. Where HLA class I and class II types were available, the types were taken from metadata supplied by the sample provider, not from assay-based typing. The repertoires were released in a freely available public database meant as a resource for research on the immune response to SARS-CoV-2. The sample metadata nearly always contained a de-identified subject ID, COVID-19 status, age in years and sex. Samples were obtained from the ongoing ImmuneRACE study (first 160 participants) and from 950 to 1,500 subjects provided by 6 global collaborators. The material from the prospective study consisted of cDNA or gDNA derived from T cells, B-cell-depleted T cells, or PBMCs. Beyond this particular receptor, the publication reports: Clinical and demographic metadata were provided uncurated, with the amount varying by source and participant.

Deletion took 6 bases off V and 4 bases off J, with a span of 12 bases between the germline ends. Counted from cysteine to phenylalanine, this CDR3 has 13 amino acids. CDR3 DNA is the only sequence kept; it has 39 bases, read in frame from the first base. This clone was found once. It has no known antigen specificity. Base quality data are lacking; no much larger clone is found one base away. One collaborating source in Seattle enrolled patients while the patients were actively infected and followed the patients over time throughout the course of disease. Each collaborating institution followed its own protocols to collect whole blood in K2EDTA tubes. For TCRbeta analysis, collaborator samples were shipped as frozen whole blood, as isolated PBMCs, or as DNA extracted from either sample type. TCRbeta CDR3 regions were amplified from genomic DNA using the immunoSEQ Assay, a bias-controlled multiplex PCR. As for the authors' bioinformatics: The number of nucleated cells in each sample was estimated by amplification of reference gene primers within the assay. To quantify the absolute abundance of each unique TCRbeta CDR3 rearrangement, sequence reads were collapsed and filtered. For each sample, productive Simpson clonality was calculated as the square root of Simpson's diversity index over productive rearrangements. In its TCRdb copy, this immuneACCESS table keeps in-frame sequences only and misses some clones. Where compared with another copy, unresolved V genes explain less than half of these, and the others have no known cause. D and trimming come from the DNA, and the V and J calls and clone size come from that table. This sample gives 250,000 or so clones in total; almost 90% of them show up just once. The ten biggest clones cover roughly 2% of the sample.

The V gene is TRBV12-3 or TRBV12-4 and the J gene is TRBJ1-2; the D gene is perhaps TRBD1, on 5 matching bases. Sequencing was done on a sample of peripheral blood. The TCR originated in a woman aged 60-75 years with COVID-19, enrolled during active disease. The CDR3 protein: CASSPRVAYGYTF. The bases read TGTGCCAGCAGCCCCAGGGTAGCCTATGGCTACACCTTC.